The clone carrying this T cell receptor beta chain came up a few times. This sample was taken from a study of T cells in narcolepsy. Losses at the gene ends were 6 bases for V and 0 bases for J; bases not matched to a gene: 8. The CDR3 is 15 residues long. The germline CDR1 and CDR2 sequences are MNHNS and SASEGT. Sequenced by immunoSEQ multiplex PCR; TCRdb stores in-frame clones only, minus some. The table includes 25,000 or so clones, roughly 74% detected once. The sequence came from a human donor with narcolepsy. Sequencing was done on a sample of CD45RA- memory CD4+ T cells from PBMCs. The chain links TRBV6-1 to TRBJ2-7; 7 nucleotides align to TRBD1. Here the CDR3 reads CASRPNRGLSYEQYF. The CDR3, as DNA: TGTGCCAGCAGGCCTAACAGGGGTCTCTCCTACGAGCAGTACTTC.